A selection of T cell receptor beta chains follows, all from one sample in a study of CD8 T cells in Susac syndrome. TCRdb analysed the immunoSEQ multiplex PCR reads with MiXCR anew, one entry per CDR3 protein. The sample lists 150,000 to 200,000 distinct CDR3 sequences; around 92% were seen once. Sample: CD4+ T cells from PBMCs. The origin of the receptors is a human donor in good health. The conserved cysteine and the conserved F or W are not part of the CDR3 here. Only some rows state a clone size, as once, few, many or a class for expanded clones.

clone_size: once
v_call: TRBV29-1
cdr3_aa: SVKDTRSQETRY

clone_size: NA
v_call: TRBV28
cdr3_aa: ASSHRGTVGANVLT

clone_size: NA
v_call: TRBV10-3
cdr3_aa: AIKAGDYGYT

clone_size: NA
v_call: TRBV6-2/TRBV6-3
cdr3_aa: ASSLNRGWVRPQH

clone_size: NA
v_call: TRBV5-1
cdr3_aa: ASSVGTGGNQPQH

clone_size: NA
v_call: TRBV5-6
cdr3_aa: ASSFRTSGSADTQY

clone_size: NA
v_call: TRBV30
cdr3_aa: AWSVSASYGYT

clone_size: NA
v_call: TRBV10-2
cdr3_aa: ASSRTGGTLWSNQPQH

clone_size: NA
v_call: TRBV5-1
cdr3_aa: ASSPVDIANTGELF

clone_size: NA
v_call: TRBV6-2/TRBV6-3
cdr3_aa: ASSFGGAGESDTQY

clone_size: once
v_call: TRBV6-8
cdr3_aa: AFETTWTCTHNEQF

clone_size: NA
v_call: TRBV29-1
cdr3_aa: SVGAVRGRETQY

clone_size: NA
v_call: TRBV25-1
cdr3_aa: ASSDLGRGRPSYEQY

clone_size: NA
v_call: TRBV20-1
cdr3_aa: SEKRQSTDTQY

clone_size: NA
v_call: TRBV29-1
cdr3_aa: SVQTSGTYEQY

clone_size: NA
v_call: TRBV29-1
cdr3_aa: SVEEGTAKETQY

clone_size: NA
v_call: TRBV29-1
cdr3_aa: SVVTSGGTEAF

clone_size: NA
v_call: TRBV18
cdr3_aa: ASSPGQGAETQY

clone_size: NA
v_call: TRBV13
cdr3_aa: TSSLPSSGRRGDTQY

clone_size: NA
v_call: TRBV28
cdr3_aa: ASGRWGGYEQY

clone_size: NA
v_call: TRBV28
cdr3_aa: ASTPTGRGETQY

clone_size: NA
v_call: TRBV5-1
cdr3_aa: ASSPGMGTQY

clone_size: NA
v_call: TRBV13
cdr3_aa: ASSLRGRDGTDTQY

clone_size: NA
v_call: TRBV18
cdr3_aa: ASSPPSRDGGETQY

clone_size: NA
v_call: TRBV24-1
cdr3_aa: ATSEQRLAGVRDEQF

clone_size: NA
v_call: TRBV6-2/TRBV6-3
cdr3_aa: ASSSGGEQY

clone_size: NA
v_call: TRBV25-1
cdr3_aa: ASGRRDPQETQY

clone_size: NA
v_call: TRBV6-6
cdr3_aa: ASADLAGSPTYEQY

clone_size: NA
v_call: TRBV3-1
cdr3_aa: ASSLRLAGGSEQY

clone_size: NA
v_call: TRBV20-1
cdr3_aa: SARYRDKQF

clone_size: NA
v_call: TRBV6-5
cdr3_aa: ASRMGQNYGYT

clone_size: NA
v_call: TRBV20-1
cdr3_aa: SAALSGSSYNEQF

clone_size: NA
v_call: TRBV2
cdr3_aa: ASRAISTEAF

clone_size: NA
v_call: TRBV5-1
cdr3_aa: ASSLVPDEPQH

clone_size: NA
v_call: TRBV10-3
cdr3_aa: AISEHRQETQY

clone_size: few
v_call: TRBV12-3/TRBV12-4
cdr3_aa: ASSFRQGGPYEQY

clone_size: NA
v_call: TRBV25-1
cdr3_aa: ASREDRGHSSSGNTIY

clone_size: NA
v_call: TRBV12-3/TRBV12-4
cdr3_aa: ASTVLDRTNYGYT

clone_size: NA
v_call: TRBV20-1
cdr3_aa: SARDMAGRGEQY

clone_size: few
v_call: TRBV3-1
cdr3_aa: ASSQRLQGPYEQY

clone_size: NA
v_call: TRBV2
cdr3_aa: ASSADRGTEAF

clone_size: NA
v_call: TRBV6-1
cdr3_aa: ASSGPGLAGGTRF

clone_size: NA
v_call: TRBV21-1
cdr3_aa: ASTDSGVPSNQPQH

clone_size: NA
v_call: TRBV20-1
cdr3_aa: SASTDSYEQY

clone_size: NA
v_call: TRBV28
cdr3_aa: ASSSSGASTDTQY

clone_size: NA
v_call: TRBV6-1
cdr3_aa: AVGWDRGHSYGYT

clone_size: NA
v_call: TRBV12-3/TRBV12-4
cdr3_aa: ASSLPGQVYGYT

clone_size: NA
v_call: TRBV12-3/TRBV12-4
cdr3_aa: ASSGSPGEKNGYT

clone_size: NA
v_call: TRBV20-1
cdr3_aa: SALKGSAAEETQY

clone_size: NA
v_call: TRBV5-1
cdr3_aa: ASSNRGEETQY

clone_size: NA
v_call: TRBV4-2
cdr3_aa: ASSQDGGRASGAKNIQY

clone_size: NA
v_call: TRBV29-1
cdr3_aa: SVGGAPYNEQF

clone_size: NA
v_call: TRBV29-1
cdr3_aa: SQGDAYNEQF